The T cell receptor beta chain under discussion was sequenced for a study of T cell clonality in common variable immunodeficiency (dated by TCRdb to 2015 to 2017). Findings and caveats that apply to the study as a whole: Despite equal DNA input, controls averaged roughly 84,000 unique sequences per sample versus about 32,000 in CVID samples. Patient heterogeneity within the CVID cohort put limits on correlating repertoire features with clinical complications. The authors noted that sequencing repertoires of T cell subpopulations would be needed to clarify what caused the increased clonality in CVID. CVID TCRbeta sequences reportedly showed fewer deletions and N-nucleotide insertions and lacked highly modified clones with 13 or more V deletions. Increased TCRbeta clonality was found in CVID subjects compared with healthy controls (t-test p = 0.018), with the increase being most characteristic of about a third of subjects. CVID subjects shared fewer TCRbeta clones with each other than healthy controls did (p < 0.0001).

Diagnosis of CVID followed standard criteria, namely serum IgG, IgA and/or IgM below the normal range together with specific antibody deficiency. There were around 46 subjects in the CVID group (about 15 female and 29 male), ranging in age from 9 to 64 years, with a mean age of around 40. Most of the CVID patients and most of the healthy controls were of Caucasian heritage. Replacement immunoglobulin therapy had been administered to all CVID subjects for at least one year at the time of study participation. At the time of blood collection, no CVID subject was ill or was being treated with immunomodulatory or immunosuppressive medication. Heparinized peripheral whole blood samples of about 5 to 8 ml were collected from each donor. Genomic DNA from adults with common variable immune deficiency (CVID) and from healthy adult controls was used to sequence TCRbeta CDR3 repertoires. Diluted blood was density-centrifuged over Hypaque 1077 or Ficoll-Paque to isolate peripheral blood mononuclear cells. Unsorted mononuclear cells served as the source of genomic DNA, which was extracted either by Qiagen column purification or by a centrifugation-based method.

This clone was seen a few times. Its target antigen remains unknown. The CDR3 is cut off 3 residues early in the read; its end comes from the germline J gene. For sequencing input, CVID and control samples contributed equivalent amounts of genomic DNA. For every sample, a 60 bp segment covering the rearranged TCRbeta CDR3 region was amplified and then sequenced. The immunoSEQ assay, a bias-corrected multiplex PCR combined with high-throughput sequencing, was used for TCRbeta amplification. Per the source publication's procedure: Every unique nucleotide sequence was considered a clone and was annotated with V, D and J genes, copy number and frequency. Sequences were labeled productive if in frame, and non-productive if out of frame or containing stop codons. As previously described, clonality was calculated on the basis of Shannon's entropy. The predicted amino acid sequences of productive clones were used to derive the mean CDR3 Kyte-Doolittle hydropathy. Hierarchical clustering of scaled V gene usage was performed with the R hclust function using Manhattan distance and complete linkage. Sharing of clones by CDR3 amino acid sequence was evaluated through resampling of 12 repertoires per group over 100 rounds. The repertoires were screened for 70 published EBV-specific TCRbeta sequences and 245 published CMV-specific TCRbeta sequences. Analysis left out two CVID samples that produced under 10,000 sequences, so roughly 45 CVID repertoires remained. TCRdb limited this immuneACCESS table to in-frame rearrangements with V and J called. A share of clones is missing; checked studies link under half to unresolved V genes, and the rest is unexplained. V and J calls and clone size come straight from that table; D and trimming were deduced from the DNA. This sample is represented by 14,000 or so clones, with no singletons among them. 9% of the sample rests with the top ten.

CDR1 SEHNR and CDR2 FQNEAQ were looked up in the germline V gene (reference sequence). The CDR3 measures 14 amino acids from cysteine to phenylalanine. The DNA has 33 bases, all within the CDR3, and is read from base 1. The V end gives up 1 base and the J end 6 bases, leaving 4 bases in the junction not matched to a gene. The rearrangement joined TRBV7-9 to TRBJ2-7, with 9 middle bases fitting TRBD1. This receptor was taken from a human donor with common variable immunodeficiency. The sample comprised peripheral blood mononuclear cells. Incomplete CDR3 DNA: TGTGCCAGCAGCTTAGGACAGGGGGTAGGCGAG. Translation gives CASSLGQGVGE. The whole CDR3 region reads CASSLGQGVGEQYF.